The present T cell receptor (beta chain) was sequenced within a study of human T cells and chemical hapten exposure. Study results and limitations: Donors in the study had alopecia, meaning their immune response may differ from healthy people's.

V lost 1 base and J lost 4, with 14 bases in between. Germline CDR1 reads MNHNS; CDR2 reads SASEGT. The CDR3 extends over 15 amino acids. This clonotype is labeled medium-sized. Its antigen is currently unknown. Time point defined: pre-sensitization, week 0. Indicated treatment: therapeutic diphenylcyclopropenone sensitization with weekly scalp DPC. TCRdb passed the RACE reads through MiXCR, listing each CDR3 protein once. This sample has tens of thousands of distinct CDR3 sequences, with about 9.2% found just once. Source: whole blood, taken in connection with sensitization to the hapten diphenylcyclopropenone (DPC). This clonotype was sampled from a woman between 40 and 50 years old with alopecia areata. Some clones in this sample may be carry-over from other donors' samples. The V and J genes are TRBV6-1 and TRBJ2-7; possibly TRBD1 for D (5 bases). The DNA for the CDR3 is TGTGCCAGCAGTGAAGGGGAATTGGGGCCTTACGAGCAGTACTTC. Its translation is CASSEGELGPYEQYF.